Included here is one TCR beta chain sequence, with context. Its antigen is currently unknown. This record belongs to a study of shared clonotypes between healthy human individuals. The table came from immunoSEQ multiplex PCR; TCRdb's copy has only in-frame clones and leaves some out. The data show 2 million to 3 million clones, roughly 92% seen once. Trimming took off 5 bases at V and 5 bases at J, with 13 bases between the two ends. Germline CDR1 is MNHNS and CDR2 is SASEGT. This CDR3 contains 14 residues. Study-wide results and caveats: Around 5.3% of naive CD4 clonotypes were shared across a few donors. Sorted-subset samples were not fully sequenced, rarefaction indicated.

The V gene is TRBV6-1, the J gene TRBJ1-5; tentative D call: TRBD1 (5 bases). The sequence came from a young man in good health. What was sequenced was naive CD4+ T cells sorted from blood. Documented subset: CD45RA+ positively selected. The CDR3 nucleotides are TGTGCCAGCAGTAAGATCGGGGGGGATCAGCCCCAGCATTTT. Encoded protein: CASSKIGGDQPQHF.